These 6 T cell receptor beta chains came from one sample sequenced in a study of shared clonotypes between healthy human individuals. Some clones are missing from TCRdb's copy, which holds only in-frame ones; the method was immunoSEQ multiplex PCR. Counted here are about 500,000 clones, approximately 80% occurring once; the ten biggest clones make up about 12%. The sequenced sample was PBMCs. These TCRs come from a middle-aged woman in good health. Some clones in this sample may be carry-over from other donors' samples.

As to this clone: This may be a read error, as it is one base from a much larger clone. V and J are TRBV10-3 and TRBJ2-2, with TRBD2 identical over 9 bases. Germline V gives CDR1 ENHRY, CDR2 SYGVKD. The CDR3 loop spans 16 amino acids. Written as DNA, the CDR3 is TGTACCATCAGCGCCCTAGCGGGAAAGAACACCGGGGAGCTGTTTTTT. Residues: CTISALAGKNTGELFF.

This clone was found once. The chain carries TRBV5-1 and TRBJ2-1; 8 bases map to TRBD1. Germline lookup yields CDR1 SGHRS and CDR2 YFSETQ. Trimming at V came to 4 bases and at J to 7 bases, leaving 7 bases not matched to a gene. This CDR3 spans 14 amino acids. CDR3 coding DNA: TGCGCCAGCAGCCCGCGGACAGGGAGTAATGAGCAGTTCTTC. It yields the protein CASSPRTGSNEQFF. Full variable domain (remainder filled in from reference TRBV5-1 and TRBJ2-1): KAGVTQTPRYLIKTRGQQVTLSCSPISGHRSVSWYQQTPGQGLQFLFEYFSETQRNKGNFPGRFSGRQFSNSRSEMNVSTLELGDSALYLCASSPRTGSNEQFFGPGTRLTVL.

This CDR3 is CASSSPRPPLGRVLGNTIYF. CDR3 nucleotides: TGTGCCAGCAGCTCTCCCAGACCCCCCCTAGGAAGGGTGCTCGGAAACACCATATATTTT. The genes are TRBV5-4 and TRBJ1-3; D is unclear. Germline V lookup: CDR1 SGHNT, CDR2 YYREEE (reference sequence). The V and J ends lost 3 bases and 4 bases respectively, with 29 bases between them. This CDR3 contains 20 residues.

The CDR3 DNA reads as TGCAGCGTTGAAGACAGGGATAGGACAGAGCAGTACTTC. Its protein is CSVEDRDRTEQYF. The chain couples TRBV29-1 to TRBJ2-7; a possible D gene is TRBD1 (5 bases). Germline CDR1 and CDR2: SQVTM and ANQGSEA. CDR3 length: 13 amino acids. V was shortened by 0 bases and J by 7 bases, with 13 bases between the two germline ends.

Comments on this clone: A read error is the likely source, as a far larger clone sits one nucleotide away. The V call is TRBV30, the J call TRBJ1-2, with unresolved D. The germline V gene has CDR1 GTSNPN and CDR2 SVGIG (reference sequence). Trimming left V 4 bases short and J 8 bases short, with 14 bases between. CDR3 length equals 12 residues. In DNA, the CDR3 is TGTGCCTGGACCGTGGACGGCGGAGGCTACACCTTC. Translated, it gives CAWTVDGGGYTF.

The chain joins TRBV7-3 to TRBJ2-7; D perhaps matches TRBD2 (6 bases). Trimming pared 5 bases from V and 5 bases from J, leaving 13 bases between. Germline-derived CDR1 and CDR2 are SGHTA and FQGTGA. CDR3 length equals 13 residues. DNA of the CDR3: TGTGCCAGCAGCCCAACTAGCTTCGACGAGCAGTACTTC. Translated: CASSPTSFDEQYF.